This T cell receptor (beta chain) was identified in a study of shared clonotypes between healthy human individuals. A split of CD4+ cells into CD45RA+ naive and CD45RA-negative memory subsets was performed. In replicate PCRs of sorted subsets, 150 to 200 ng DNA, about 29,000 T cell genomes, was used. Generated by immunoSEQ multiplex PCR, the TCRdb table keeps only in-frame clones and is missing some. The data contain around 2.3 million clones, about 94% of them singletons. Losses at the gene ends were 4 bases for V and 4 bases for J; bases not matched to a gene: 12. Germline V CDR1 and CDR2: SQVTM, ANQGSEA. The CDR3 extends over 16 amino acids. Broader study findings: It was anticipated that sequencing depth would influence how many clonotypes donors shared. Sampling included only blood; tissue repertoires likely differ.

Details on this clone: Its antigen is currently unknown.

The sequence derives from a man between 18 and 29 years old in good health. The sample consisted of naive CD4+ T cells sorted from blood. Subset meaning: CD45RA+ positively selected. The chain combines TRBV29-1 with TRBJ2-1; 8 nucleotides match TRBD2. CDR3 coding DNA: TGCAGCGTTGTCCCTCGGGGGGGAGTAGGGTACAATGAGCAGTTCTTC. It is translated as CSVVPRGGVGYNEQFF.